These 31 T cell receptor beta chains share one sample of origin, sequenced in a study of blood T cell repertoires in COVID-19. Sequencing used immunoSEQ multiplex PCR; TCRdb keeps in-frame clones, though not all of them. The repertoire holds tens of thousands of clones, with 90% as singletons. Material: peripheral blood. The source is a man between 45 and 60 years old with COVID-19, enrolled during active disease.

This clone turned up a few times. The chain joins TRBV10-3 to TRBJ2-7, with 8 bases fitting TRBD1. The germline V gene encodes CDR1 ENHRY and CDR2 SYGVKD. J was trimmed by 0 bases and V by 3 bases; bases with no gene match: 7. The CDR3 spans 16 residues. In DNA form, the CDR3 reads TGTGCCATCAGTGATCGGACAGGGCTTAGCTCCTACGAGCAGTACTTC. Protein: CAISDRTGLSSYEQYF.

On this clone: Other DNA sequences in this sample translate to the same CDR3. V gene TRBV4-1 combines with J gene TRBJ2-2; D is perhaps TRBD1 (6 bases). Germline CDR1 and CDR2: MGHRA and YSYEKL. Trimming shortened V by 1 base and J by 4 bases, and 10 bases separated the two germline ends. CDR3 size: 15 residues. The CDR3 loop reads CASSQAGQPTGELFF. CDR3 bases: TGCGCCAGCAGCCAAGCGGGACAACCCACCGGGGAGCTGTTTTTT.

The chain is built from TRBV18 and TRBJ1-1; D might be TRBD1 (5 bases). Trimming cost V 3 bases and J 11 bases, with 28 bases left between them. CDR3 length equals 17 residues. CDR1 and CDR2 (germline): KGHSH, LQKENI. CDR3 nucleotides: TGTGCCAGCTCACCGAGGACATTAGGGACGGGGGTTTGGTTTGCTTTCTTT. This translates into CASSPRTLGTGVWFAFF.

The V and J genes are TRBV18 and TRBJ2-1; D may be TRBD2 (6 bases). V lost 3 bases to trimming and J lost 0 bases, with 15 bases between them. The length of the CDR3 is 17 residues. Per germline, CDR1 KGHSH and CDR2 LQKENI. The CDR3 loop is CASSPAAGASSYNEQFF. CDR3 in DNA: TGTGCCAGCTCACCGGCAGCGGGCGCAAGCTCCTACAATGAGCAGTTCTTC.

A remark on this clone: One junction end does not reproduce the germline sequence, and a read error may be involved. The chain couples TRBV19 to TRBJ2-1, with a tentative D call TRBD1 (6 bases). The germline gives CDR1 LNHDA, CDR2 SQIVND (reference sequence). The CDR3 is 9 residues long. In DNA form, the CDR3 reads TGTGCCTCAGGGGCGCTACAGGTCTTC. It yields the protein CASGALQVF.

This chain links TRBV20-1 with TRBJ2-5; TRBD2 agrees at 7 bases. The germline V gene encodes CDR1 DFQATT and CDR2 SNEGSKA (reference sequence). This CDR3 has 16 amino acids. With V trimmed by 3 bases and J by 0 bases, 10 bases remained unmatched. The CDR3 nucleotides are TGCAGTGCTAGTCACCGCGGGGGTCGTAACCAAGAGACCCAGTACTTC. Protein sequence: CSASHRGGRNQETQYF.

This chain's CDR3 is CASSPKAGQETQYF. Here the CDR3 DNA reads TGTGCCAGCAGCCCGAAAGCGGGGCAAGAGACCCAGTACTTC. This rearrangement joins TRBV5-4 to TRBJ2-5; 7 nucleotides align to TRBD2. The CDR3 is 14 residues long. Germline V gene lookup returns CDR1 SGHNT and CDR2 YYREEE (reference sequence). The V segment lost 4 bases and the J segment 2 bases; nucleotides outside the gene matches: 5.

The chain is built from TRBV5-1 and TRBJ2-1, with TRBD1 matching over 7 bases. The germline CDR1 and CDR2 sequences are SGHRS and YFSETQ. V dropped 7 bases and J dropped 4; count of bases not matched to a gene: 8. The CDR3 covers 14 residues. This chain's CDR3 is CASGTGTVYNEQFF. The CDR3 DNA is TGCGCCAGCGGGACCGGGACAGTATACAATGAGCAGTTCTTC.

This sequence joins TRBV27 and TRBJ1-5; no firm D call. Trimming pared 2 bases from V and 5 bases from J, leaving 10 bases between. The germline gives CDR1 MNHEY, CDR2 SMNVEV (reference sequence). CDR3 length: 14 amino acids. CDR3 coding DNA: TGTGCCAGCAGTTTAGCGGCATTAGATCAGCCCCAGCATTTT. It is translated as CASSLAALDQPQHF.

J is TRBJ1-3 and V is TRBV10-3, with 7 bases fitting TRBD1. This CDR3 spans 15 amino acids. V was clipped by 4 bases and J by 5 bases; unmatched bases: 8. CDR1 and CDR2 (germline): ENHRY, SYGVKD. CDR3 sequence reads: CAISAQGEERNTIYF. CDR3 sequence (DNA): TGTGCCATCAGTGCCCAGGGGGAAGAGAGAAACACCATATATTTT.

The chain combines TRBV5-6 with TRBJ2-7; perhaps TRBD2 as D (5 bases). From germline, CDR1 is SGHDT and CDR2 YYEEEE. V shed 4 bases and J shed 0 bases, with 11 bases lying between them. The CDR3 totals 14 residues. CDR3 DNA: TGTGCCAGCAGCCGGACTGTCTCCTCCTACGAGCAGTACTTC. Protein sequence: CASSRTVSSYEQYF.

The gene calls are TRBV30 and TRBJ2-5; D is perhaps TRBD2 (5 bases). The CDR3 sequence is 16 residues long. The germline CDR1 and CDR2 sequences are GTSNPN and SVGIG (reference sequence). Between the trimmed V and J ends, which lost 0 bases and 1 base, there was a span of 15 bases. The CDR3 sequence: CAWSVRGRRPQETQYF. The CDR3 DNA reads TGTGCCTGGAGTGTACGGGGTAGAAGGCCCCAAGAGACCCAGTACTTC.

The chain has TRBV19 and TRBJ2-7; weak D call: TRBD2 (6 bases). CDR1 is LNHDA, CDR2 SQIVND, per germline (reference sequence). This CDR3 spans 12 amino acids. Trimming removed 3 bases from V and 7 bases from J, with 10 bases in between. The CDR3 is CASSIDGGEQYF. DNA of the CDR3: TGTGCCAGTAGTATTGACGGAGGGGAGCAGTACTTC. The variable domain in full, with the rest retrieved from reference TRBV19 and TRBJ2-7, is DGGITQSPKYLFRKEGQNVTLSCEQNLNHDAMYWYRQDPGQGLRLIYYSQIVNDFQKGDIAEGYSVSREKKESFPLTVTSAQKNPTAFYLCASSIDGGEQYFGPGTRLTVT.

The chain employs TRBV9 and TRBJ2-2, with 8 bases aligning to TRBD2. Germline V lookup: CDR1 SGDLS, CDR2 YYNGEE. The CDR3 has 17 amino acids. J was trimmed by 3 bases and V by 1 base; bases with no gene match: 8. The CDR3 DNA follows: TGTGCCAGCAGCGTATTTAGCGGGATACGGGACACCGGGGAGCTGTTTTTT. Translation: CASSVFSGIRDTGELFF.

This clone has a handful of counts. V gene TRBV2 combines with J gene TRBJ1-1, with unresolved D. V was cut by 7 bases and J by 8 bases, with 20 bases left in between. Germline-derived CDR1 and CDR2 are SNHLY and FYNNEI. There are 14 residues in the CDR3. CDR3 loop: CASKWQPQSIEAFF. The DNA of the CDR3 is TGTGCCAGCAAGTGGCAACCTCAAAGTATAGAAGCTTTCTTT. The complete variable domain, with remaining parts taken from reference TRBV2 and TRBJ1-1, reads EPEVTQTPSHQVTQMGQEVILRCVPISNHLYFYWYRQILGQKVEFLVSFYNNEISEKSEIFDDQFSVERPDGSNFTLKIRSTKLEDSAMYFCASKWQPQSIEAFFGQGTRLTVV.

The V and J genes are TRBV5-1 and TRBJ1-2, with D perhaps matching TRBD1 (6 bases). The germline V gene encodes CDR1 SGHRS and CDR2 YFSETQ. CDR3 length: 19 residues. The germline V and J ends were trimmed by 4 bases and 2 bases, with 27 bases remaining between them. The CDR3 DNA is TGCGCCAGCAGCACTGAGGGGTACGCGGGGGCAGGGGAGAACTATGGCTACACCTTC. Its translation is CASSTEGYAGAGENYGYTF. The complete variable domain, with remaining parts taken from reference TRBV5-1 and TRBJ1-2, reads KAGVTQTPRYLIKTRGQQVTLSCSPISGHRSVSWYQQTPGQGLQFLFEYFSETQRNKGNFPGRFSGRQFSNSRSEMNVSTLELGDSALYLCASSTEGYAGAGENYGYTFGSGTRLTVV.

This clone was found a few times. This chain connects TRBV6-2 or TRBV6-3 to TRBJ1-2, with TRBD1 identical over 7 bases. CDR1 is MNHEY, CDR2 SVGEGT, per germline. The trim removed 6 bases at V and 8 bases at J, leaving 15 bases unmatched. This CDR3 is 15 amino acids long. The CDR3, as DNA: TGTGCCAGCAGCTTCCAACAGGGGATGGGTGGAGGCTACACCTTC. It specifies CASSFQQGMGGGYTF.

The chain carries TRBV24-1 and TRBJ2-7, with D perhaps matching TRBD2 (6 bases). Trimming cost V 4 bases and J 2 bases, with 14 bases left between them. The CDR3 is 15 residues long. Per the germline V gene, CDR1 is KGHDR and CDR2 is SFDVKD. The CDR3 sequence: CATSDPGAGTYEQYF. Written as DNA, the CDR3 is TGTGCCACCAGTGACCCCGGGGCGGGAACCTACGAGCAGTACTTC.

A word on this clone: Its ends do not fully match the called genes, so a read error is possible. This sequence joins TRBV7-9 and TRBJ2-5; D not certain. The CDR3 contains 11 residues. From germline, CDR1 is SEHNR and CDR2 FQNEAQ (reference sequence). The CDR3 loop reads CASSYQETQYF. The CDR3, as DNA: TGTGCCAGCAGCTACCAGGAGACCCAGTACTTC.

V and J are TRBV4-1 and TRBJ2-7; possible D gene TRBD2, 5 bases. The CDR3 is 16 residues long. Germline V gene sequence: CDR1 MGHRA, CDR2 YSYEKL. V lost 6 bases and J lost 3, with 21 bases in between. For the CDR3, the DNA is TGCGCCAGCAGTCAACCCGGGATGGACGGCTTCTACGAGCAGTACTTC. This translates into CASSQPGMDGFYEQYF.

This chain joins TRBV6-6 and TRBJ2-7; unclear D gene. This CDR3 has 14 residues. CDR1 is MNHNY, CDR2 SVGAGI, per germline (reference sequence). Deletions cut 5 bases from V and 6 bases from J, with 17 bases between. The CDR3 DNA sequence: TGTGCCAGCAGTACAAATCCTGGGCAGACCGAGCAGTACTTC. Residues: CASSTNPGQTEQYF.

V usage is TRBV7-9 and J usage is TRBJ2-6; a weak D match, TRBD1 (6 bases). V was shortened by 5 bases and J by 12 bases, with 17 bases between the two germline ends. This CDR3 comprises 14 residues. The V gene's germline CDR1 is SEHNR and CDR2 FQNEAQ (reference sequence). CDR3 loop: CASSTLDSAGVLTF. The DNA for the CDR3 is TGTGCCAGCAGCACACTGGACAGCGCGGGCGTCCTGACTTTC. The entire variable domain, with the rest obtained from reference TRBV7-9 and TRBJ2-6, is as follows: DTGVSQNPRHKITKRGQNVTFRCDPISEHNRLYWYRQTLGQGPEFLTYFQNEAQLEKSRLLSDRFSAERPKGSFSTLEIQRTEQGDSAMYLCASSTLDSAGVLTFGAGSRLTVL.

This clone was seen only once. V is TRBV5-1 and J is TRBJ1-1; D is uncertain. Looked up from germline, CDR1 is SGHRS and CDR2 is YFSETQ. Trimming left V 6 bases short and J 1 base short, with 16 bases between. The CDR3 runs 15 residues. CDR3 loop: CASKSFPGENTEAFF. Here the CDR3 DNA reads TGCGCCAGCAAATCATTCCCGGGAGAGAACACTGAAGCTTTCTTT.

This chain connects TRBV5-6 to TRBJ2-2; D perhaps matches TRBD1 (7 bases). Per the germline V gene, CDR1 is SGHDT and CDR2 is YYEEEE. The length of the CDR3 is 14 residues. Trimming cost V 4 bases and J 6 bases, with 13 bases left between them. The CDR3, as DNA: TGTGCCAGCAGCGCGGGACAGTTGGCCGGGGAGCTGTTTTTT. Protein: CASSAGQLAGELFF.

This rearrangement joins TRBV29-1 to TRBJ1-1, with D tentatively TRBD1 (6 bases). The CDR3 sequence is 11 residues long. Per germline, CDR1 SQVTM and CDR2 ANQGSEA. Trimming took off 7 bases at V and 5 bases at J, with 11 bases between the two ends. The CDR3 is CSAGTGTEAFF. CDR3 nucleotide sequence: TGCAGCGCCGGAACAGGGACTGAAGCTTTCTTT. The full variable domain, in which reference TRBV29-1 and TRBJ1-1 provide the parts outside the CDR3, is SAVISQKPSRDICQRGTSLTIQCQVDSQVTMMFWYRQQPGQSLTLIATANQGSEATYESGFVIDKFPISRPNLTFSTLTVSNMSPEDSSIYLCSAGTGTEAFFGQGTRLTVV.

The chain recombines TRBV3-1 (or the pseudogene TRBV3-2) with TRBJ2-7; TRBD2 is a possible D gene (6 bases). V was shortened by 4 bases and J by 0 bases, with 19 bases between the two germline ends. Germline loops: CDR1 LGHDT, CDR2 YNNKEL (reference sequence). CDR3 length: 17 amino acids. CDR3 residues: CASSRRVRGLSSYEQYF. DNA of the CDR3: TGTGCCAGCAGCCGAAGGGTTCGGGGGTTAAGCTCCTACGAGCAGTACTTC.

The V gene is TRBV15, the J gene TRBJ1-5, with TRBD1 matching over 7 bases. CDR1 is LNHNV and CDR2 is YYDKDF in the germline V gene (reference sequence). The CDR3 spans 14 residues. V shed 3 bases, J shed 5 bases, and the junction held 4 bases outside the gene matches. The CDR3 DNA is TGTGCCACCAGCAGGGGGGACAGCGATCAGCCCCAGCATTTT. Protein product: CATSRGDSDQPQHF. The variable domain in full, with the rest retrieved from reference TRBV15 and TRBJ1-5, is DAMVIQNPRYQVTQFGKPVTLSCSQTLNHNVMYWYQQKSSQAPKLLFHYYDKDFNNEADTPDNFQSRRPNTSFCFLDIRSPGLGDTAMYLCATSRGDSDQPQHFGDGTRLSIL.

The chain carries TRBV27 and TRBJ2-1; D unresolved. Germline values: CDR1 MNHEY, CDR2 SMNVEV (reference sequence). The CDR3 has 15 residues. The V end was cut by 8 bases, the J end by 0 bases, with 14 bases between. The CDR3 DNA follows: TGTGCCAGCCAAGAAACAGTGAGCTCCTACAATGAGCAGTTCTTC. Translating gives CASQETVSSYNEQFF.

The chain is built from TRBV19 and TRBJ1-5; no clear D gene. Deletions cut 3 bases from V and 4 bases from J, with 10 bases between. Germline V gene lookup returns CDR1 LNHDA and CDR2 SQIVND (reference sequence). This CDR3 has 14 amino acids. This CDR3 is CASSIPQINQPQHF. CDR3 in DNA: TGTGCCAGTAGTATCCCACAGATTAATCAGCCCCAGCATTTT. Drawing the rest from reference TRBV19 and TRBJ1-5, the complete variable domain is DGGITQSPKYLFRKEGQNVTLSCEQNLNHDAMYWYRQDPGQGLRLIYYSQIVNDFQKGDIAEGYSVSREKKESFPLTVTSAQKNPTAFYLCASSIPQINQPQHFGDGTRLSIL.

Here the CDR3 reads CASSPPGQGGTEAFF. The CDR3 coding sequence is TGTGCCAGCAGTCCCCCAGGACAGGGGGGCACTGAAGCTTTCTTT. This chain uses TRBV27 with TRBJ1-1, with 10 bases fitting TRBD1. The CDR3 sequence is 15 residues long. The germline gives CDR1 MNHEY, CDR2 SMNVEV (reference sequence). V lost 5 bases, J lost 4 bases, and 7 bases stayed unmatched.

This clone occurred once. The V gene is TRBV5-4, the J gene TRBJ1-2, with 7 bases identical to TRBD1. The trim removed 6 bases at V and 4 bases at J, leaving 9 bases unmatched. The CDR3 has 14 amino acids. Germline CDR1 reads SGHNT; CDR2 reads YYREEE (reference sequence). CDR3 region: CASNRDRDSYGYTF. In nucleotides, the CDR3 is TGTGCCAGCAATCGAGACAGGGACTCCTATGGCTACACCTTC. The full variable domain, rest sourced from reference TRBV5-4 and TRBJ1-2, is ETGVTQSPTHLIKTRGQQVTLRCSSQSGHNTVSWYQQALGQGPQFIFQYYREEENGRGNFPPRFSGLQFPNYSSELNVNALELDDSALYLCASNRDRDSYGYTFGSGTRLTVV.